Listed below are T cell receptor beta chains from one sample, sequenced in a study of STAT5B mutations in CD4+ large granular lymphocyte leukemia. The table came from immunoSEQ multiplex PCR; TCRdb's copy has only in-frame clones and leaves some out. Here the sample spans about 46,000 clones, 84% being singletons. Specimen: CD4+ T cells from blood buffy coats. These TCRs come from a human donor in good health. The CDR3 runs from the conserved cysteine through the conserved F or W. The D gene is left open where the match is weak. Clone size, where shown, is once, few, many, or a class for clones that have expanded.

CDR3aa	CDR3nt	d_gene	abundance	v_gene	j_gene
CATSLLGTGQNIQYF	TGTGCCACCAGTTTGCTGGGGACAGGACAAAACATTCAGTACTTC	TRBD1	-	TRBV15	TRBJ2-4
CASGGLGGSYEQYF	TGTGCCAGCGGGGGCTTAGGGGGCTCCTACGAGCAGTACTTC	-	-	TRBV6-6	TRBJ2-7
CASSLLQGANQPQHF	TGTGCCAGCAGTTTGCTTCAGGGGGCGAATCAGCCCCAGCATTTT	TRBD1	few	TRBV27	TRBJ1-5
CASSQTSGVHEQFF	TGTGCCAGCAGCCAAACCTCAGGGGTCCATGAGCAGTTCTTC	-	-	TRBV7-9	TRBJ2-1
CASSSRQGANVLTF	TGTGCCAGCAGCTCGAGGCAAGGGGCCAACGTCCTGACTTTC	-	-	TRBV5-4	TRBJ2-6
CASSPGETQYF	TGTGCCAGCAGTCCGGGAGAGACCCAGTACTTC	-	once	TRBV6-5	TRBJ2-5
CASSTGGFAEAFF	TGTGCCAGCTCAACGGGGGGCTTCGCTGAAGCTTTCTTT	-	-	TRBV18	TRBJ1-1
CASSPGLQETQYF	TGTGCCAGCTCACCAGGGCTCCAAGAGACCCAGTACTTC	-	-	TRBV18	TRBJ2-5
CASSPQPGTASEQYF	TGTGCCAGCTCACCACAACCCGGCACGGCGTCCGAGCAGTACTTC	-	few	TRBV18	TRBJ2-7
CASSQAGTAQETQYF	TGCGCCAGCAGCCAGGCCGGGACAGCCCAAGAGACCCAGTACTTC	TRBD1	once	TRBV4-1	TRBJ2-5
CASSLGQTGGVEKLFF	TGTGCCAGCAGCTTAGGCCAAACGGGAGGAGTTGAAAAACTGTTTTTT	-	-	TRBV11-2	TRBJ1-4
CASSTSGGSYNEQFF	TGTGCCAGCAGCACCTCGGGGGGTTCCTACAATGAGCAGTTCTTC	TRBD2	-	TRBV9	TRBJ2-1
CASSVGGSVSHEQYF	TGTGCCAGCAGCGTAGGGGGCTCAGTGTCCCACGAGCAGTACTTC	-	-	TRBV9	TRBJ2-7
CASRPPWGSGQGYTF	TGTGCCAGCAGGCCCCCATGGGGGTCTGGGCAGGGCTACACCTTC	-	-	TRBV27	TRBJ1-2
CASSFQGHLNTEAFF	TGCGCCAGCAGCTTCCAGGGACACCTGAACACTGAAGCTTTCTTT	-	once	TRBV5-1	TRBJ1-1
CASSPMEGSGNTIYF	TGTGCCAGCTCACCAATGGAGGGATCTGGAAACACCATATATTTT	-	-	TRBV18	TRBJ1-3
CASSEFGNTEAFF	TGTGCCAGCAGTGAATTCGGAAACACTGAAGCTTTCTTT	-	once	TRBV25-1	TRBJ1-1
CASGTGVSTDTQYF	TGTGCCAGCGGAACAGGGGTATCCACAGATACGCAGTATTTT	TRBD1	-	TRBV7-3	TRBJ2-3
CASSRDRAETQYF	TGTGCCAGCAGCCGGGACAGGGCAGAGACCCAGTACTTC	TRBD1	-	TRBV7-3	TRBJ2-5
CASSRDPNSNQPQHF	TGTGCCAGCAGTCGGGACCCAAATAGCAATCAGCCCCAGCATTTT	-	-	TRBV5-5	TRBJ1-5
CASSLDSLYEQYF	TGCGCCAGCAGCCTGGACAGCCTCTACGAGCAGTACTTC	-	-	TRBV5-1	TRBJ2-7
CASRRTGGGETQYF	TGTGCCAGTAGGAGGACAGGGGGCGGGGAGACCCAGTACTTC	TRBD1	-	TRBV19	TRBJ2-5
CASSQGRGARETQYF	TGCGCCAGCAGCCAAGGGAGAGGGGCACGAGAGACCCAGTACTTC	-	-	TRBV4-1	TRBJ2-5
CASSYFVGYGYTF	TGTGCCAGCAGTTATTTCGTCGGCTATGGCTACACCTTC	-	-	TRBV6-5	TRBJ1-2
CASRKRGGKQFF	TGCGCCAGCAGAAAGCGGGGGGGAAAGCAGTTCTTC	TRBD2	once	TRBV5-1	TRBJ2-1
CASSVRSGGNPDTQYF	TGTGCCAGCAGTGTTCGGAGCGGGGGGAACCCAGATACGCAGTATTTT	TRBD2	-	TRBV2	TRBJ2-3
CASSFLGTGYNEQFF	TGCGCCAGCAGCTTCCTCGGGACAGGGTACAATGAGCAGTTCTTC	TRBD1	-	TRBV5-1	TRBJ2-1
CASSSDFGSGNTIYF	TGCGCCAGCAGCTCGGACTTCGGCTCTGGAAACACCATATATTTT	-	once	TRBV5-1	TRBJ1-3
CSVERDSNYGYTF	TGCAGCGTTGAAAGGGACAGCAACTATGGCTACACCTTC	TRBD1	-	TRBV29-1	TRBJ1-2
CASSQDGAGATYEQYF	TGCGCCAGCAGCCAAGATGGGGCAGGAGCCACCTACGAGCAGTACTTC	-	-	TRBV4-1	TRBJ2-7
CAWTKGDEQYF	TGTGCCTGGACGAAAGGGGACGAGCAGTACTTC	-	-	TRBV30	TRBJ2-7
CASTPWDWWQETQYF	TGTGCCAGCACCCCTTGGGATTGGTGGCAAGAGACCCAGTACTTC	-	-	TRBV28	TRBJ2-5
CASTEAQGAQTEAFF	TGTGCCAGCACCGAAGCCCAGGGGGCGCAGACTGAAGCTTTCTTT	TRBD1	-	TRBV6-6	TRBJ1-1
CASSSAGGKTDTQYF	TGTGCCAGCAGCTCTGCAGGGGGTAAAACAGATACGCAGTATTTT	TRBD1	-	TRBV7-6	TRBJ2-3
CASSVGEQRHYYNEQFF	TGTGCCAGCAGCGTAGGCGAGCAAAGGCACTACTACAATGAGCAGTTCTTC	-	-	TRBV9	TRBJ2-1
CASSLDRDSYEQYF	TGTGCCAGCAGTTTAGACAGGGACTCCTACGAGCAGTACTTC	TRBD1	-	TRBV28	TRBJ2-7
CASSKYHRGRWAYEQYF	TGTGCCAGCAGCAAATACCACAGGGGGCGCTGGGCCTACGAGCAGTACTTC	-	-	TRBV21-1	TRBJ2-7
CASSWGQGYNEQFF	TGCGCCAGCAGCTGGGGACAGGGCTACAATGAGCAGTTCTTC	TRBD1	once	TRBV5-1	TRBJ2-1
CASSDAGPGGRSPLHF	TGTGCCAGCAGTGACGCAGGGCCAGGGGGGCGTTCACCCCTCCACTTT	TRBD1	-	TRBV6-4	TRBJ1-6
CASSVGLAYEQYF	TGTGCCAGCAGCGTAGGGTTAGCCTACGAGCAGTACTTC	-	-	TRBV9	TRBJ2-7
CASSYGAGGLHEQYF	TGTGCCAGCAGTTACGGGGCGGGAGGGTTACACGAGCAGTACTTC	TRBD2	few	TRBV6-5	TRBJ2-7
CASSSPSGGSMNTEAFF	TGTGCCAGCAGCTCCCCCTCGGGAGGCTCTATGAACACTGAAGCTTTCTTT	-	few	TRBV11-1	TRBJ1-1
CASSLDRDTEAFF	TGCGCCAGCAGCTTGGACAGGGACACTGAAGCTTTCTTT	-	-	TRBV5-1	TRBJ1-1
CASSLEIGSYEQYF	TGTGCCAGCAGCTTGGAGATTGGATCCTACGAGCAGTACTTC	-	-	TRBV5-4	TRBJ2-7
CSVAYRGNEKLFF	TGCAGCGTTGCCTACAGGGGGAATGAAAAACTGTTTTTT	TRBD1	-	TRBV29-1	TRBJ1-4
CASSSTREGEAFF	TGTGCCAGCAGCTCCACCCGTGAGGGCGAAGCTTTCTTT	-	-	TRBV7-3	TRBJ1-1
CASSFNSGGRNYGYTF	TGTGCCAGTAGTTTTAACTCAGGGGGCCGCAACTATGGCTACACCTTC	TRBD1	-	TRBV19	TRBJ1-2
CATRAAGTGGLGEQYF	TGTGCCACCAGAGCCGCAGGGACAGGGGGCTTGGGTGAGCAGTACTTC	TRBD1	-	TRBV15	TRBJ2-7
CASSLTGNSPLHF	TGTGCCAGCAGCTTAACAGGGAATTCACCCCTCCACTTT	-	-	TRBV6-4	TRBJ1-6
CASSHRHKGETQYF	TGCGCCAGCAGCCACCGACACAAAGGGGAGACCCAGTACTTC	-	-	TRBV5-1	TRBJ2-5
CASSSHRGYEQYF	TGTGCCAGCAGTTCCCACAGGGGCTACGAGCAGTACTTC	TRBD1	-	TRBV7-6	TRBJ2-7
CASSRREMNTEAFF	TGTGCCAGCTCACGCAGGGAAATGAACACTGAAGCTTTCTTT	-	-	TRBV18	TRBJ1-1
CSVEVAYEQYF	TGCAGCGTTGAAGTCGCCTACGAGCAGTACTTC	-	-	TRBV29-1	TRBJ2-7
CASSAPGQERSYERYF	TGTGCCAGCAGCGCCCCGGGACAGGAGAGATCCTACGAGCGGTACTTC	TRBD1	-	TRBV13	TRBJ2-7
CASKLARGSGFYNEQFF	TGTGCCAGCAAACTAGCCCGGGGTTCCGGCTTCTACAATGAGCAGTTCTTC	-	-	TRBV5-6	TRBJ2-1
CASSPREEQYF	TGTGCCAGCAGCCCCCGGGAGGAGCAGTACTTC	TRBD2	-	TRBV11-2	TRBJ2-5
CASSVAGAGGPYEQYF	TGTGCCAGCAGCGTAGCCGGAGCGGGAGGCCCCTACGAGCAGTACTTC	TRBD2	-	TRBV9	TRBJ2-7
CASSLEREDEQYF	TGCGCCAGCAGCTTGGAAAGGGAAGATGAGCAGTACTTC	-	-	TRBV5-1	TRBJ2-7
CASSESLQGASPLHF	TGTGCCAGCAGTGAATCCCTACAGGGGGCTTCACCCCTCCACTTT	TRBD1	-	TRBV6-1	TRBJ1-6
CASSLQLNTEAFF	TGTGCCAGCAGCTTACAGCTGAACACTGAAGCTTTCTTT	-	-	TRBV7-9	TRBJ1-1